This TCR beta chain was documented in a study of blood T cell repertoires in COVID-19. Study-level information: T cells, B-cell-depleted T cells, or PBMCs supplied cDNA or gDNA.

Original processing methods: Estimation of nucleated cell counts relied on the amplification of reference gene primers. Sequencing was performed with immunoSEQ multiplex PCR; in TCRdb, only in-frame clones are kept and a portion is missing. V, J and clone size were drawn from that table, and D and trimming were deduced from the DNA. In the table there are about 97,000 clones, 91% of which are singletons. The source is a man aged 45-65 years with acute or convalescent COVID-19. Sequencing was performed on peripheral blood.

In DNA form, the CDR3 reads TGTGCCAGCAGCTTATCAGGGCCCTTAGGCTCACCCCTCCACTTT. Translation: CASSLSGPLGSPLHF. V and J are TRBV7-2 and TRBJ1-6, with D possibly being TRBD1 (5 bases). The CDR3 loop spans 15 amino acids. CDR1 and CDR2 (germline): SGHTA, FQGNSA. Trimming stripped 2 bases from V and 10 bases from J, with 15 bases between.